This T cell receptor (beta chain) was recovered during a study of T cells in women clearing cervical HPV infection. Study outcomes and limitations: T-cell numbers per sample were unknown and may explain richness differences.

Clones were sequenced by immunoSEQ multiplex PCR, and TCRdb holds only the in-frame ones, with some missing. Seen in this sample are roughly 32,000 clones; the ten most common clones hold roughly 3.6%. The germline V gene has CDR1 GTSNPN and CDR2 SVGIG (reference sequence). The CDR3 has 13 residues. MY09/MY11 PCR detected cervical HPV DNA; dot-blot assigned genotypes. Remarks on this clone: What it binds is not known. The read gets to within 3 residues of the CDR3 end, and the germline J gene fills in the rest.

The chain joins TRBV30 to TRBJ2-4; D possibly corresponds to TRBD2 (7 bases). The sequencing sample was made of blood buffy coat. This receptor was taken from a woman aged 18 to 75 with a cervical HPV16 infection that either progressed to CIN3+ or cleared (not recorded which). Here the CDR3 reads CAWSVPGGHGQYF. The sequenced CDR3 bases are TGTGCCTGGAGTGTACCGGGGGGCCATGGT. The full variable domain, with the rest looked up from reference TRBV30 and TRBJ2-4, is SQTIHQWPATLVQPVGSPLSLECTVEGTSNPNLYWYRQAAGRGLQLLFYSVGIGQISSEVPQNLSASRPQDRQFILSSKKLLLSDSGFYLCAWSVPGGHGQYFGAGTRLSVL.